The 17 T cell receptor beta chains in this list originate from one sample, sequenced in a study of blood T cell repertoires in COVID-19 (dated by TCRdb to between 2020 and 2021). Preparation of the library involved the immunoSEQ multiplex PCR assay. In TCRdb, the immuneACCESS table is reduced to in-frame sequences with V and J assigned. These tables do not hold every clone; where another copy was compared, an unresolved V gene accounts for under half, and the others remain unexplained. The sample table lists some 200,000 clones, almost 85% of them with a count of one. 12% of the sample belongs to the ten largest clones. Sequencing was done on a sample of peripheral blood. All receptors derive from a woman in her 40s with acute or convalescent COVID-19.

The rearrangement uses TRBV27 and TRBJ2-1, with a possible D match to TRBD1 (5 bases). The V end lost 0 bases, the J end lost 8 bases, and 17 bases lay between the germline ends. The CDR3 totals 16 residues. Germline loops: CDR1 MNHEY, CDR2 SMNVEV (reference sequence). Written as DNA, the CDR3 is TGTGCCAGCAGTTTATCGTCGGACACCGGGCGGTATGAGCAGTTCTTC. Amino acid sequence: CASSLSSDTGRYEQFF.

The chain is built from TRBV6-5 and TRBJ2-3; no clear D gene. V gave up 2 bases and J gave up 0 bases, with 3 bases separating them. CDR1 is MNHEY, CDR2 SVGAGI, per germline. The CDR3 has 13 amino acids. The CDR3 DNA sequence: TGTGCCAGCAGTTACACAAGCACAGATACGCAGTATTTT. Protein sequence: CASSYTSTDTQYF.

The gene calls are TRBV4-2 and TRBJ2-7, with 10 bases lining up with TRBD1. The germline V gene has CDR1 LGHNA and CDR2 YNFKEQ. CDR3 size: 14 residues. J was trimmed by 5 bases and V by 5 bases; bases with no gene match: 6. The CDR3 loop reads CASSKTGTGDEQYF. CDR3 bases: TGTGCCAGCAGCAAAACCGGGACAGGGGACGAGCAGTACTTC.

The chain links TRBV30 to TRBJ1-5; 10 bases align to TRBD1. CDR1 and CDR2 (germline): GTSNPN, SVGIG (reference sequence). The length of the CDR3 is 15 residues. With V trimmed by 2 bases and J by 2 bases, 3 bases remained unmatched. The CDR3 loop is CAWSTDRGGNQPQHF. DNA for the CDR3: TGTGCCTGGAGTACGGACAGGGGGGGCAATCAGCCCCAGCATTTT.

The CDR3 region has the DNA TGTGCCAGCAGCGCCCATAGTCGGGCTAATGAAAAACTGTTTTTT. Translation: CASSAHSRANEKLFF. The V gene is TRBV9, the J gene TRBJ1-4, with D unclear. Trimming took 3 bases from V and 3 from J, leaving 12 bases between them. CDR3 length equals 15 residues. The germline V gene encodes CDR1 SGDLS and CDR2 YYNGEE.

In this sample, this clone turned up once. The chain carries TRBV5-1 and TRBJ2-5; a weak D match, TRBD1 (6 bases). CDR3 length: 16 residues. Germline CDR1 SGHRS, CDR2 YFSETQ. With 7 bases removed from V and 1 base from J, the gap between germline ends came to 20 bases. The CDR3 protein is CASSSGYSDSQETQYF. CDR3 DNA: TGCGCCAGCTCAAGTGGGTATTCGGACAGCCAAGAGACCCAGTACTTC.

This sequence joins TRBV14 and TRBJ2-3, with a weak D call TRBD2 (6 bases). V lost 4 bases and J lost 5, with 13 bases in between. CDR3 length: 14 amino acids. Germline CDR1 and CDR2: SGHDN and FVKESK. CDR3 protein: CASSLRASVDTQYF. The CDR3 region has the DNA TGTGCCAGCAGCCTCCGGGCTAGCGTAGATACGCAGTATTTT.

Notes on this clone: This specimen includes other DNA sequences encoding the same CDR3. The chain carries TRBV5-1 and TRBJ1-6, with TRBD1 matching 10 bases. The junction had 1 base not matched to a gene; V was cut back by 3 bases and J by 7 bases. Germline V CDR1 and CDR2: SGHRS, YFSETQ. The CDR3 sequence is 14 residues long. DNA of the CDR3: TGCGCCAGCAGCTCGGGACAGGGGAATTCACCCCTCCACTTT. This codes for CASSSGQGNSPLHF.

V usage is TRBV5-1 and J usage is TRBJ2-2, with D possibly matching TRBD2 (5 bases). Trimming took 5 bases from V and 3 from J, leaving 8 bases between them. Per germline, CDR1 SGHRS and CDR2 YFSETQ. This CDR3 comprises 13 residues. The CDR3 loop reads CASSAGYTGELFF. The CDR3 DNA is TGCGCCAGCAGTGCGGGTTACACCGGGGAGCTGTTTTTT.

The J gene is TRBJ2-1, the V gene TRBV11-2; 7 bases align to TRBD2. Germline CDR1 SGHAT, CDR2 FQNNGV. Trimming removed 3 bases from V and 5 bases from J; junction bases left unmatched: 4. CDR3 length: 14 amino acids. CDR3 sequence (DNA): TGTGCCAGCAGCTTGGCGGGAGCCCACAATGAGCAGTTCTTC. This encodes CASSLAGAHNEQFF.

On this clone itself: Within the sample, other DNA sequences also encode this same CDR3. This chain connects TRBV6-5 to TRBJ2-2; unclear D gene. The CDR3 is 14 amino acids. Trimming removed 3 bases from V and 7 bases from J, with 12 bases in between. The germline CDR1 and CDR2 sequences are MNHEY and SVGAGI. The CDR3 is CASSYGSSGGELFF. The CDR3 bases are TGTGCCAGCAGTTATGGCAGCTCGGGCGGGGAGCTGTTTTTT.

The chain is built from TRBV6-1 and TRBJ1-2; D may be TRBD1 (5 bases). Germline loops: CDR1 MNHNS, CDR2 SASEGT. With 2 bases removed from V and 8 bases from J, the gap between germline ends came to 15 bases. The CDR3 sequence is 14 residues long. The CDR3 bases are TGTGCCAGCAGTGAAACCGGGACTGTGTTGGGCTACACCTTC. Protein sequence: CASSETGTVLGYTF.

CDR3 residues: CASSLEGGQGRGTEAFF. The CDR3 nucleotides read TGCGCCAGCAGCTTGGAGGGTGGACAGGGGCGGGGCACTGAAGCTTTCTTT. The J gene is TRBJ1-1, the V gene TRBV5-1; 9 bases agree with TRBD1. V was clipped by 0 bases and J by 4 bases; unmatched bases: 10. Germline V gene lookup returns CDR1 SGHRS and CDR2 YFSETQ. This CDR3 has 17 amino acids. Full variable domain (rest looked up from reference TRBV5-1 and TRBJ1-1): KAGVTQTPRYLIKTRGQQVTLSCSPISGHRSVSWYQQTPGQGLQFLFEYFSETQRNKGNFPGRFSGRQFSNSRSEMNVSTLELGDSALYLCASSLEGGQGRGTEAFFGQGTRLTVV.

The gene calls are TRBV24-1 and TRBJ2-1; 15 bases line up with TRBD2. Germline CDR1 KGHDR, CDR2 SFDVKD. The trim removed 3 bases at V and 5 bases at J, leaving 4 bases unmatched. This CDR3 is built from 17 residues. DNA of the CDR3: TGTGCCACCAGTGATCATGGACTAGCGGGGGGGAACAATGAGCAGTTCTTC. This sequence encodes CATSDHGLAGGNNEQFF.

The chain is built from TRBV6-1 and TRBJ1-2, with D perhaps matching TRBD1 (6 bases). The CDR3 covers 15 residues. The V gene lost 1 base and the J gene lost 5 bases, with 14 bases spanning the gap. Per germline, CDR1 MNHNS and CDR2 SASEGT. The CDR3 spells CASSEGGRGYYGYTF. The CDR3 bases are TGTGCCAGCAGTGAAGGGGGCAGGGGATATTATGGCTACACCTTC.

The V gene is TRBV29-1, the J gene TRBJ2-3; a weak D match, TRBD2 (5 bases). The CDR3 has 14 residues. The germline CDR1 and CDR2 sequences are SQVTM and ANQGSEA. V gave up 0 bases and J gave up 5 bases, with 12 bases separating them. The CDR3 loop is CSVEDLSGRDTQYF. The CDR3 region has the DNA TGCAGCGTTGAAGATCTCAGTGGGAGAGATACGCAGTATTTT.

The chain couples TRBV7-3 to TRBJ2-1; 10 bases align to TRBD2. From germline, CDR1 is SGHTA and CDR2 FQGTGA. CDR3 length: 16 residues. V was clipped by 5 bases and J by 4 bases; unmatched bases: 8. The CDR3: CASSPFSGGIYNEQFF. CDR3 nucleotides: TGTGCCAGCAGCCCTTTTAGCGGGGGGATATACAATGAGCAGTTCTTC.